The source of this TCR beta chain is a study of metastatic and nonmetastatic thyroid tumors. Via MiXCR, TCRdb re-called the PCR reads. The sample records some 25,000 clones, under 15% being singletons. This clone was seen repeatedly, ten times or more. Until they underwent thyroid surgery, no patient had received any treatment. Germline CDR1 and CDR2: LNHDA and SQIVND (reference sequence). CDR3 length: 14 amino acids. Trimming took 10 bases from V and 0 from J, leaving 12 bases between them. The TCR sequence derives from a female donor with papillary thyroid cancer or a benign thyroid nodule (not recorded which). Some clones in this sample may be carry-over from other donors' samples. The material sequenced was blood. J is TRBJ1-4 and V is TRBV19; D gene unclear. In DNA, the CDR3 is TGTGCCACCTCGCAGGCAGCAACTAATGAAAAACTGTTTTTT. Its protein is CATSQAATNEKLFF.